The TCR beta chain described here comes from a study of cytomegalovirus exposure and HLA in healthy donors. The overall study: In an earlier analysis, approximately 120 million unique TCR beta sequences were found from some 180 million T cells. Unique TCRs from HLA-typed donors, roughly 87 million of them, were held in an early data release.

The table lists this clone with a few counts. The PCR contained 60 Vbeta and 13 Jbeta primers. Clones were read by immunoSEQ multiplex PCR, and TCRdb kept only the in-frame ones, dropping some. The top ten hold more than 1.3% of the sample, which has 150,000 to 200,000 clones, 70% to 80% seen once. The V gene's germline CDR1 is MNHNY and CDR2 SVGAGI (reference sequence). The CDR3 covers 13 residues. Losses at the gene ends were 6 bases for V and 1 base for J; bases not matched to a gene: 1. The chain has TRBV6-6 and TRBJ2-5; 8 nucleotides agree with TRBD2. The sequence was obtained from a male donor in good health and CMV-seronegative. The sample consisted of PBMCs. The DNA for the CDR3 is TGTGCCAGCAGGACTAGCGCCCAAGAGACCCAGTACTTC. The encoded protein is CASRTSAQETQYF.